Reported below is one TCR beta chain. Its target is unknown. This entry is derived from a study of Tregs in tolerant kidney transplant recipients. CDR1 SGHRS and CDR2 YFSETQ come from the germline V gene. Germline trimming cut 5 bases from V and 4 bases from J; bases unmatched to any gene: 12. The CDR3 sequence is 15 residues long. Libraries were prepared by immunoSEQ multiplex PCR; TCRdb keeps only in-frame clonotypes and omits some of them. Among 240,000 or so clones listed, roughly 80% were seen once. Study-wide findings and caveats: The small number of patients limits these findings pending further validation. Biological reproducibility was not directly addressed in this study. Activated donor B cell expansion appeared to reveal the most relevant donor-specific TCRbeta repertoire.

Unstimulated Tregs (CD4+CD25+CD127-) and CD4+CD25- non-Tregs were sorted from PBMCs. This chain connects TRBV5-1 to TRBJ2-7; 7 bases match TRBD1. Sequencing was carried out using CD4+ T cells from blood. This TCR was sampled from a human donor in good health. CDR3 bases: TGCGCCAGCAGGTGGGACAGCAATTTAGGTTACGAGCAGTACTTC. It translates to CASRWDSNLGYEQYF. Full variable domain (outside the CDR3, taken from reference TRBV5-1 and TRBJ2-7): KAGVTQTPRYLIKTRGQQVTLSCSPISGHRSVSWYQQTPGQGLQFLFEYFSETQRNKGNFPGRFSGRQFSNSRSEMNVSTLELGDSALYLCASRWDSNLGYEQYFGPGTRLTVT.